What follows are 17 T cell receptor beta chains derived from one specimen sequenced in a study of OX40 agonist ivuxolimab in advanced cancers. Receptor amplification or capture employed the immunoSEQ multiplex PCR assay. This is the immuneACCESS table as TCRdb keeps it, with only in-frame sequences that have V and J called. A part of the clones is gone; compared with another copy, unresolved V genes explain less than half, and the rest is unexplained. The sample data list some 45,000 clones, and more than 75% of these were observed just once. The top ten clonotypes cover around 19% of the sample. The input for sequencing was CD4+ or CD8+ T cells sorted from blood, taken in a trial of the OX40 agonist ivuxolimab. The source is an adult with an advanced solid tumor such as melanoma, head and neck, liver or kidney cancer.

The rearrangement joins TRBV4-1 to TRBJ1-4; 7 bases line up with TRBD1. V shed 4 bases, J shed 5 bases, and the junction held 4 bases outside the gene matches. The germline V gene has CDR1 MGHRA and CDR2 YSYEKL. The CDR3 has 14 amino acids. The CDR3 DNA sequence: TGCGCCAGCAGCCCGGGACAGAGAAATGAAAAACTGTTTTTT. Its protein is CASSPGQRNEKLFF.

CDR3 amino acids: CASSFLGVQNTEAFF. In nucleotides, the CDR3 is TGTGCCAGCAGTTTCCTGGGCGTCCAGAACACTGAAGCTTTCTTT. V and J are TRBV27 and TRBJ1-1; D gene uncertain. Trimming took 3 bases from V and 1 from J, leaving 12 bases between them. The CDR3 is 15 residues long. CDR1 and CDR2 from the germline V gene are MNHEY and SMNVEV (reference sequence).

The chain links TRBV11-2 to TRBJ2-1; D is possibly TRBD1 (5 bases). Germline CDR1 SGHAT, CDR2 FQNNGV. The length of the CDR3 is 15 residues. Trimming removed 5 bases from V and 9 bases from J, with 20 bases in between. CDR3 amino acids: CASSPDGASVIEQFF. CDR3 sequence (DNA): TGTGCCAGCAGCCCCGATGGGGCCAGCGTCATTGAGCAGTTCTTC.

The CDR3 DNA is TGTGCCAGCAGCATCGGGCTAAACATTCAGTACTTC. This codes for CASSIGLNIQYF. This sequence joins TRBV13 and TRBJ2-4; D call uncertain. In germline, CDR1 is PRHDT, CDR2 FYEKMQ (reference sequence). CDR3 length: 12 residues. V was shortened by 5 bases and J by 6 bases, with 8 bases between the two germline ends.

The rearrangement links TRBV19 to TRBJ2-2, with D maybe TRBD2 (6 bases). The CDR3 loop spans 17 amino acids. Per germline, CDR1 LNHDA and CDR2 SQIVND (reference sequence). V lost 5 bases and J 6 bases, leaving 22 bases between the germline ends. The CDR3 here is CASSPGGGVKVAGELFF. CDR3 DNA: TGTGCCAGTAGTCCCGGTGGAGGGGTGAAGGTAGCCGGGGAGCTGTTTTTT.

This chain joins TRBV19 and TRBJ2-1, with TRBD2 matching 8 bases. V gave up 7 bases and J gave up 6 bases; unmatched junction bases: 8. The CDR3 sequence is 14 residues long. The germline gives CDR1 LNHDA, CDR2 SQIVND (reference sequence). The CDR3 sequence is CASNPGGPGNEQFF. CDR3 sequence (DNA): TGTGCCAGTAACCCGGGGGGGCCGGGCAATGAGCAGTTCTTC.

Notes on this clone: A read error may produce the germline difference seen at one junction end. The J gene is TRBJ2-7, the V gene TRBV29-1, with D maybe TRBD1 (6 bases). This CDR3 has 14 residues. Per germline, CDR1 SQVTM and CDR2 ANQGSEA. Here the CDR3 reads CSVVTPAQGYEQHF. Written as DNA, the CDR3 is TGCAGCGTTGTTACTCCTGCCCAGGGGTACGAGCAGCACTTC.

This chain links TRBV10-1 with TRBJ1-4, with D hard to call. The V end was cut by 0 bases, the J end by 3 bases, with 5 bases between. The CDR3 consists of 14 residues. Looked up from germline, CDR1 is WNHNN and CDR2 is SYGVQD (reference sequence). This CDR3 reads CASSESRANEKLFF. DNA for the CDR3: TGCGCCAGCAGTGAGTCGAGGGCTAATGAAAAACTGTTTTTT.

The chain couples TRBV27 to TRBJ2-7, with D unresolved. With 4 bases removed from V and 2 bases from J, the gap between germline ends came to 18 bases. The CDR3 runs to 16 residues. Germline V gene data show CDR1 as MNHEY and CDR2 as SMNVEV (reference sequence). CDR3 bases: TGTGCCAGCAGTTCTCCCTCTGACCGTAGCCCCTACGAGCAGTACTTC. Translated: CASSSPSDRSPYEQYF.

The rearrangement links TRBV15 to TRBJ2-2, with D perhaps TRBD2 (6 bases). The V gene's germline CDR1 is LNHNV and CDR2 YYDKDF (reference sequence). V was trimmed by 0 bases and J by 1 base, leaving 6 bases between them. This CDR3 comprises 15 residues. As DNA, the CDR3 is TGTGCCACCAGCAGAGAGGAGGGGAACACCGGGGAGCTGTTTTTT. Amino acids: CATSREEGNTGELFF. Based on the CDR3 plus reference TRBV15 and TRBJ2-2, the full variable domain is DAMVIQNPRYQVTQFGKPVTLSCSQTLNHNVMYWYQQKSSQAPKLLFHYYDKDFNNEADTPDNFQSRRPNTSFCFLDIRSPGLGDTAMYLCATSREEGNTGELFFGEGSRLTVL.

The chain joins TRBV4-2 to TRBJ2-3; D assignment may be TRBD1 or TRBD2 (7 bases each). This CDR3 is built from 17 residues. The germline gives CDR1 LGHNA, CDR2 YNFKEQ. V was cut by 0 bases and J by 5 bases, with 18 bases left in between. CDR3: CASSQELAGGAGDTQYF. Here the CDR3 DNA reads TGTGCCAGCAGCCAAGAACTAGCAGGGGGGGCCGGAGATACGCAGTATTTT.

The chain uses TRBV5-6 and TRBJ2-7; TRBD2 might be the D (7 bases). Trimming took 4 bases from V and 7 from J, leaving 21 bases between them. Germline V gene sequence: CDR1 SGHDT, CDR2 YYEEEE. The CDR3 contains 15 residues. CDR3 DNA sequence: TGTGCCAGCAGCGTGGGCCGCGCGGGGGCGGGGGAGCAGTACTTC. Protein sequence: CASSVGRAGAGEQYF.

The CDR3 region has the DNA TGTGCCAGCAGTTTCCGGAGCTCCTACGAGCAGTACTTC. Its protein is CASSFRSSYEQYF. This chain uses TRBV27 with TRBJ2-7; D gene unclear. Looked up from germline, CDR1 is MNHEY and CDR2 is SMNVEV (reference sequence). The germline V and J ends were trimmed by 3 bases and 0 bases, with 6 bases remaining between them. The CDR3 is 13 amino acids.

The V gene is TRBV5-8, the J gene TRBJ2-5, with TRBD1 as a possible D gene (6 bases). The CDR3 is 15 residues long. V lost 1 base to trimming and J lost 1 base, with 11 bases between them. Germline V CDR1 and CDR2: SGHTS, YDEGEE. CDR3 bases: TGTGCCAGCAGCTTGACCACAGGGAGCCAAGAGACCCAGTACTTC. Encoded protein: CASSLTTGSQETQYF. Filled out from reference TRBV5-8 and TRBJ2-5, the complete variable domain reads EAGVTQSPTHLIKTRGQQATLRCSPISGHTSVYWYQQALGLGLQFLLWYDEGEERNRGNFPPRFSGRQFPNYSSELNVNALELEDSALYLCASSLTTGSQETQYFGPGTRLLVL.

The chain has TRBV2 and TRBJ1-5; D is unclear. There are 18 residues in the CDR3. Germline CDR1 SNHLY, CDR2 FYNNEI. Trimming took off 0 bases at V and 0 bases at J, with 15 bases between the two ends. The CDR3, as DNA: TGTGCCAGCAGTGAAGCAGACCGAAGCGACTATAGCAATCAGCCCCAGCATTTT. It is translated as CASSEADRSDYSNQPQHF.

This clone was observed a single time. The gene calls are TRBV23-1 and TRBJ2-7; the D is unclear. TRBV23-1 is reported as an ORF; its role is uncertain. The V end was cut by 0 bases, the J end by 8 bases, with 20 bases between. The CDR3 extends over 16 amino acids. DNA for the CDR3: TGCGCCAGCAGTCAATCGGTAACATTAAGGGAACGGCAGCAGTACTTC. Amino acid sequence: CASSQSVTLRERQQYF.

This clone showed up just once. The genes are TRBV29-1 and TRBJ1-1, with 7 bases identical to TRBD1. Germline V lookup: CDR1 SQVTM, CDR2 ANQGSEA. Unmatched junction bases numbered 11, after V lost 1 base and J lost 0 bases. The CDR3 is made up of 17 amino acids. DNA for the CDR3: TGCAGCGTTGAAGGGGCCGGGACAGAGGCCTTGAACACTGAAGCTTTCTTT. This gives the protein CSVEGAGTEALNTEAFF.